Listed below are T cell receptor beta chains from one sample, sequenced in a study of blood T cell repertoires in COVID-19. The repertoire was sequenced with immunoSEQ multiplex PCR; TCRdb's copy has only in-frame clones and lacks some. The sample has 75,000 to 100,000 clones; nearly 90% are singletons. The source material was peripheral blood. Every receptor here comes from a man between 65 and 85 years old with acute or convalescent COVID-19. Both conserved end residues are part of each CDR3. A D gene is named only where the DNA matches it firmly. A clone size is listed for some rows: how often the clone was seen (once, few, many), or a class if it is expanded.

j_call v_call clone_size d_call cdr3_aa cdr3_nt
TRBJ1-4 TRBV3-1/TRBV3-2 NA NA CASSPQGVIGEKLFF TGTGCCAGCAGCCCACAAGGGGTGATAGGTGAAAAACTGTTTTTT
TRBJ1-2 TRBV5-6 NA TRBD1 CASSSDRIYGYTF TGTGCCAGCAGCTCGGACAGGATCTATGGCTACACCTTC
TRBJ1-2 TRBV28 NA TRBD1 CASSPPTGGNYGYTF TGTGCCAGCAGTCCCCCTACAGGGGGTAACTATGGCTACACCTTC
TRBJ2-5 TRBV6-5 NA TRBD2 CASSPGTSSQETQYF TGTGCCAGCAGTCCCGGGACTAGCTCCCAAGAGACCCAGTACTTC
TRBJ1-3 TRBV6-5 NA NA CASSLLGGRGNTIYF TGTGCCAGCAGTCTACTGGGGGGGCGTGGAAACACCATATATTTT
TRBJ1-2 TRBV7-8 NA TRBD1 CASSPSTGLGYGYTF TGTGCCAGCAGCCCATCGACAGGGTTGGGCTATGGCTACACCTTC
TRBJ1-2 TRBV6-1 NA NA CASSEGGPHTF TGTGCCAGCAGTGAAGGAGGGCCTCACACCTTC
TRBJ2-1 TRBV19 few NA CASSIDAGQYNEQFF TGTGCCAGTAGTATAGATGCAGGACAGTACAATGAGCAGTTCTTC
TRBJ2-3 TRBV7-9 NA NA CASSSNQYGLLSTDTQYF TGTGCCAGCAGCTCCAACCAATACGGACTTCTTAGCACAGATACGCAGTATTTT
TRBJ1-1 TRBV10-2 few NA CASSDYGNTEAFF TGCGCCAGCAGTGACTACGGGAACACTGAAGCTTTCTTT
TRBJ2-7 TRBV11-2 NA TRBD2 CASSFSGGITYEQYF TGTGCCAGCAGCTTTTCGGGGGGGATTACCTACGAGCAGTACTTC
TRBJ2-5 TRBV24-1 NA NA CATSDFMAGKETQYF TGTGCCACCAGTGATTTCATGGCAGGGAAAGAGACCCAGTACTTC
TRBJ1-1 TRBV5-1 once TRBD1 CASSGQGAGNTEAFF TGCGCCAGCAGCGGACAGGGGGCTGGAAACACTGAAGCTTTCTTT
TRBJ2-7 TRBV6-5 NA NA CASRIRGGSYEQYF TGTGCCAGCAGAATCAGGGGCGGGTCCTACGAGCAGTACTTC
TRBJ2-1 TRBV12-3/TRBV12-4 few TRBD1 CASSLGTGDEQFF TGTGCCAGCAGTTTAGGGACAGGGGATGAGCAGTTCTTC
TRBJ1-1 TRBV19 NA TRBD1 CASSENRGPYQEAFF TGTGCCAGTAGTGAGAACAGGGGGCCCTATCAAGAAGCTTTCTTT
TRBJ1-1 TRBV6-5 NA NA CASSHGGSNTEAFF TGTGCCAGCAGCCACGGGGGGTCGAACACTGAAGCTTTCTTT
TRBJ1-3 TRBV7-8 NA TRBD1 CASSLQTGGPSGNTIYF TGTGCCAGCAGCTTACAGACAGGGGGCCCCTCTGGAAACACCATATATTTT
TRBJ2-7 TRBV7-2 NA NA CASSKGLSYYEQYF TGTGCCAGCAGCAAAGGACTTTCTTACTACGAGCAGTACTTC
TRBJ2-5 TRBV5-4 NA NA CASSLPTASRYQETQYF TGTGCCAGCAGCTTGCCCACTGCTAGCAGGTACCAAGAGACCCAGTACTTC
TRBJ2-1 TRBV7-8 NA TRBD2 CASSLTRGDFRDEQFF TGTGCCAGCAGCTTAACGCGGGGGGACTTCAGGGATGAGCAGTTCTTC
TRBJ1-2 TRBV28 NA NA CASSKQGFGYGYTF TGTGCCAGCTCCAAACAGGGATTCGGCTATGGCTACACCTTC
TRBJ2-1 TRBV10-3 NA NA CAISLQVWGGATEQFF TGTGCCATCAGCCTCCAAGTGTGGGGGGGGGCCACTGAGCAGTTCTTC
TRBJ2-7 TRBV27 NA TRBD1 CASSRRTGSSYEQYF TGTGCCAGCAGTAGACGGACAGGTAGCTCCTACGAGCAGTACTTC
TRBJ2-5 TRBV6-6 few NA CASSYRGWETQYF TGTGCCAGCAGTTACAGGGGGTGGGAGACCCAGTACTTC
TRBJ1-6 TRBV2 NA TRBD1 CASEVQGGSPLHF TGTGCCAGCGAGGTGCAGGGGGGTTCACCCCTCCACTTT
TRBJ2-6 TRBV25-1 NA TRBD1 CASSDWTGGANVLTF TGTGCCAGCAGTGACTGGACAGGCGGGGCCAACGTCCTGACTTTC
TRBJ2-1 TRBV5-1 NA TRBD1 CASSQISGTVNEQFF TGCGCCAGCAGCCAGATCTCCGGGACAGTTAATGAGCAGTTCTTC
TRBJ2-3 TRBV2 NA TRBD2 CASREGLADTQYF TGTGCCAGCAGGGAGGGACTAGCAGATACGCAGTATTTT
TRBJ1-5 TRBV7-8 NA NA CASSLVPGNNQPQHF TGTGCCAGCAGCTTAGTGCCAGGGAACAATCAGCCCCAGCATTTT
TRBJ1-5 TRBV28 NA TRBD1 CASSEGDRGFGQPQHF TGTGCCAGCAGTGAGGGGGACAGGGGGTTCGGTCAGCCCCAGCATTTT
TRBJ1-5 TRBV28 once TRBD1 CASRNTGDHQPQHF TGTGCCAGCAGGAATACAGGGGACCATCAGCCCCAGCATTTT
TRBJ1-6 TRBV5-4 NA TRBD1 CASSLGQGISPLHF TGTGCCAGCAGCTTGGGACAGGGGATTTCACCCCTCCACTTT
TRBJ1-2 TRBV7-8 NA NA CASSLSGRSYGYTF TGTGCCAGCAGCTTATCAGGGCGATCCTATGGCTACACCTTC
TRBJ2-6 TRBV19 NA TRBD1 CASSTTTGGPSGGANVLTF TGTGCCAGTAGTACGACTACAGGGGGTCCCTCGGGAGGGGCCAACGTCCTGACTTTC
TRBJ1-1 TRBV24-1 NA TRBD1 CATSGTGAGNTEAFF TGTGCCACCAGTGGGACAGGGGCGGGGAACACTGAAGCTTTCTTT
TRBJ2-3 TRBV5-5 NA NA CASSLEGGDTQYF TGTGCCAGCAGCTTGGAGGGAGGCGATACGCAGTATTTT
TRBJ2-3 TRBV6-4 NA TRBD2 CASSGGGATDTQYF TGTGCCAGCAGTGGCGGGGGGGCCACAGATACGCAGTATTTT
TRBJ1-2 TRBV3-1/TRBV3-2 NA NA CASSQVPGDYGYTF TGTGCCAGCAGCCAAGTTCCGGGTGACTATGGCTACACCTTC
TRBJ2-7 TRBV27 NA TRBD2 CASSFSGLKNEQYF TGTGCCAGCAGTTTTAGCGGGCTAAAGAACGAGCAGTACTTC
TRBJ1-1 TRBV28 NA TRBD1 CASSLRVNRGEAFF TGTGCCAGCAGCCTAAGAGTGAACAGGGGAGAAGCTTTCTTT
TRBJ2-2 TRBV5-1 NA TRBD1 CASSSSGTANTGELFF TGCGCCAGCAGCTCCTCCGGGACAGCGAACACCGGGGAGCTGTTTTTT
TRBJ1-4 TRBV19 NA NA CASSIRRGVGEKLFF TGTGCCAGTAGTATACGACGGGGTGTCGGAGAAAAACTGTTTTTT
TRBJ2-1 TRBV7-2 NA NA CASSSGLDNEQFF TGTGCCAGCAGCTCTGGACTGGACAATGAGCAGTTCTTC
TRBJ1-2 TRBV5-6 once NA CASSLAGGNYGYTF TGTGCCAGCAGCTTGGCCGGCGGCAACTATGGCTACACCTTC
TRBJ1-2 TRBV12-5 NA TRBD1 CASGDSDRASYGYTF TGTGCTAGTGGAGACTCCGACAGGGCGAGCTATGGCTACACCTTC
TRBJ2-7 TRBV12-5 NA NA CASGPPLVAGNSGEQYF TGTGCTAGTGGTCCTCCTTTGGTGGCCGGCAACTCCGGGGAGCAGTACTTC
TRBJ2-2 TRBV5-1 NA NA CASSLAAATGELFF TGCGCCAGCAGCTTGGCCGCCGCCACAGGGGAGCTGTTTTTT
TRBJ2-7 TRBV19 NA NA CASSIQGSYEQYF TGTGCCAGTAGCATTCAGGGAAGCTACGAGCAGTACTTC
TRBJ2-5 TRBV19 once TRBD1 CASSAWTGQVQETQYF TGTGCCAGTAGTGCGTGGACAGGGCAAGTACAAGAGACCCAGTACTTC
TRBJ1-1 TRBV19 NA TRBD1 CASIGQGTNTEAFF TGTGCCAGTATCGGACAGGGGACGAACACTGAAGCTTTCTTT
TRBJ1-6 TRBV6-5 NA NA CASQTAIHNSPLHF TGTGCCAGTCAAACAGCTATCCATAATTCACCCCTCCACTTT
TRBJ1-2 TRBV5-1 NA TRBD1 CASSSGTGGGGYTF TGCGCCAGCAGCTCTGGGACAGGGGGCGGTGGCTACACCTTC